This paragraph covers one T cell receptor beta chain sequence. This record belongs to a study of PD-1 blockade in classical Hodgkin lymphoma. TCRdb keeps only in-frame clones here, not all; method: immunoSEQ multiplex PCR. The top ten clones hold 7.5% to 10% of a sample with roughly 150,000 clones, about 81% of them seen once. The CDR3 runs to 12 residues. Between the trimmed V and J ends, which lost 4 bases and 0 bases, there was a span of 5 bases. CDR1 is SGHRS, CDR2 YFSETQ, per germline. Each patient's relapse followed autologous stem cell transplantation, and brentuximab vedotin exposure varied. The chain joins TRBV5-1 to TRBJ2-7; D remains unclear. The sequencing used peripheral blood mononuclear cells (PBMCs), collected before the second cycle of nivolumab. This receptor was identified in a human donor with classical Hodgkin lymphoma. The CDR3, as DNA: TGCGCCAGCAGCAAGGACTCCTACGAGCAGTACTTC. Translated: CASSKDSYEQYF.